One sample yielded the 3 T cell receptor beta chains listed below, sequenced in a study of vaccination and CD4 T cells after COVID-19. With the Oncomine TCR Beta short-read assay, DNA from cultured CD4+ T cells was sequenced. TCRdb reprocessed the PCR reads via MiXCR and lists one record per CDR3 protein. The sample carries under 14,000 distinct CDR3 sequences, about 26% recorded once. Treatment reported: approximately nine-day PBMC culture with coronavirus spike peptide pools or control peptides (ViraFEST assay). What these receptors recognize is not known. Material: CD4+ T cells from blood, cultured in vitro, obtained after SARS-CoV-2 vaccination. These receptor sequences come from a human donor who had recovered from COVID-19.

This clonotype has just a few counts. The chain employs TRBV24-1 and TRBJ1-5, with D unclear. The CDR3 contains 15 residues. The germline gives CDR1 KGHDR, CDR2 SFDVKD. Trimming stripped 5 bases from V and 7 bases from J, with 17 bases between. CDR3: CATSGSDTWYQPQHF. For the CDR3, the DNA is TGTGCCACCAGTGGCTCAGACACATGGTACCAGCCCCAGCATTTT.

This chain links TRBV7-9 with TRBJ2-5; a weak D match, TRBD2 (7 bases). V lost 1 base to trimming and J lost 2 bases, with 20 bases between them. This CDR3 spans 18 amino acids. Germline V gives CDR1 SEHNR, CDR2 FQNEAQ (reference sequence). CDR3 protein: CASSLGRWGGSGQETQYF. DNA of the CDR3: TGTGCCAGCAGCTTAGGGCGGTGGGGGGGCTCAGGGCAAGAGACCCAGTACTTC.

The chain uses TRBV2 and TRBJ2-5; tentative D call: TRBD1 (6 bases). There are 13 residues in the CDR3. CDR1 and CDR2 from the germline V gene are SNHLY and FYNNEI. The V and J ends lost 3 bases and 5 bases respectively, with 10 bases between them. Here the CDR3 DNA reads TGTGCCAGCAGTGAGGAGCAGGGGGAGACCCAGTACTTC. This translates into CASSEEQGETQYF.